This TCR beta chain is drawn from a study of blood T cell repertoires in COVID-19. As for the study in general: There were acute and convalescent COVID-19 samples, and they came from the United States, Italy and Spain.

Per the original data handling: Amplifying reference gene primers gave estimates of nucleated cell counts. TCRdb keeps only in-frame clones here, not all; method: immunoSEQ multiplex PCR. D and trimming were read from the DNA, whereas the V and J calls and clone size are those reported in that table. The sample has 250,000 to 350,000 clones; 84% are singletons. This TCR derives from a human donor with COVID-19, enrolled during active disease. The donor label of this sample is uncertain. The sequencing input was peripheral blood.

The CDR3 region has the DNA TGTGCCAGCAGTTTTCAGGGGGGCTTGTCCTACACCTTC. Amino acids: CASSFQGGLSYTF. The chain combines TRBV28 with TRBJ1-2, with 7 bases aligning to TRBD1. This CDR3 comprises 13 residues. V shed 3 bases, J shed 10 bases, and the junction held 8 bases outside the gene matches. Germline values: CDR1 MDHEN, CDR2 SYDVKM.